Listed here are 6 T cell receptor beta chains from one sample, sequenced in a study of blood T cell repertoires in COVID-19. Profiled with immunoSEQ multiplex PCR; TCRdb holds only in-frame clones, not every one. The table includes about 97,000 clones, around nine tenths detected once. The sequencing sample was made of peripheral blood. These receptor sequences come from a woman aged 50 to 60 with COVID-19, enrolled during active disease.

V and J are TRBV27 and TRBJ1-3; no reliable D call. The CDR3 extends over 13 amino acids. The germline gives CDR1 MNHEY, CDR2 SMNVEV (reference sequence). V lost 9 bases to trimming and J lost 0 bases, with 9 bases between them. The CDR3 here is CASALLSGNTIYF. Here the CDR3 DNA reads TGTGCCAGTGCACTTCTCTCTGGAAACACCATATATTTT.

This chain joins TRBV10-1 and TRBJ1-1, with 7 bases matching TRBD1. The V gene end was trimmed by 5 bases and the J gene end by 5 bases; junction bases not matched to a gene: 2. From germline, CDR1 is WNHNN and CDR2 SYGVQD (reference sequence). The CDR3 is 12 amino acids. This CDR3 is CASSSGGTEAFF. The CDR3 nucleotides are TGCGCCAGCAGTTCAGGGGGGACTGAAGCTTTCTTT.

Concerning this clone itself: At the DNA level, this CDR3 is encoded by other sequences in the same sample as well. The V and J genes are TRBV7-2 and TRBJ1-2, with D maybe TRBD1 (5 bases). Germline CDR1 and CDR2: SGHTA and FQGNSA. Deletions cut 5 bases from V and 4 bases from J, with 8 bases between. This CDR3 comprises 12 residues. The CDR3 is CASSPTAYGYTF. As DNA, the CDR3 is TGTGCCAGCAGCCCGACAGCCTATGGCTACACCTTC. Looking up the rest from reference TRBV7-2 and TRBJ1-2 gives the full variable domain: GAGVSQSPSNKVTEKGKDVELRCDPISGHTALYWYRQSLGQGLEFLIYFQGNSAPDKSGLPSDRFSAERTGGSVSTLTIQRTQQEDSAVYLCASSPTAYGYTFGSGTRLTVV.

This clone was observed a single time. The chain links TRBV28 to TRBJ1-2; D may be TRBD1 (6 bases). CDR1 and CDR2 from the germline V gene are MDHEN and SYDVKM. The CDR3 runs 15 residues. V dropped 6 bases and J dropped 4 bases, with 18 bases sitting between them. The CDR3 here is CASSRRTAVGYGYTF. CDR3 bases: TGTGCCAGCAGCCGGCGGACAGCCGTCGGCTATGGCTACACCTTC.

The chain joins TRBV9 to TRBJ1-2, with 8 bases matching TRBD1. The V gene end was trimmed by 4 bases and the J gene end by 6 bases; junction bases not matched to a gene: 14. The CDR3 runs 16 residues. Per germline, CDR1 SGDLS and CDR2 YYNGEE. DNA of the CDR3: TGTGCCAGCAGCTCCCGGACAGGGATATTTAAGAATGGCTACACCTTC. It specifies CASSSRTGIFKNGYTF.

The V and J genes are TRBV2 and TRBJ1-6, with D unresolved. The CDR3 sequence is 13 residues long. Trimming left V 3 bases short and J 13 bases short, with 13 bases between. Germline values: CDR1 SNHLY, CDR2 FYNNEI. This CDR3 reads CASSDTLGSPLHF. DNA for the CDR3: TGTGCCAGCAGTGATACCCTCGGGTCGCCCCTCCACTTT.